This T cell receptor (beta chain) was profiled in a study of OX40 agonist ivuxolimab in advanced cancers. Study details: Ivuxolimab, an agonist antibody against OX40 (CD134), was given to patients. Three patients got partial responses; one had hepatocellular carcinoma and two had cutaneous melanoma. Study conclusions and caveats: CD4+ and CD8+ T cells in blood underwent clonal expansion by week 6 at 0.1 to 3.0 mg/kg. Low normalized T-cell clonal expansion also characterized some of the nonresponders.

The CDR3 runs to 15 residues. CDR1 is LNHDA, CDR2 SQIVND, per germline (reference sequence). V gave up 2 bases and J gave up 6 bases; unmatched junction bases: 9. Some clones are missing from TCRdb's copy, which holds only in-frame ones; the method was immunoSEQ multiplex PCR. This sample has around 62,000 clones, with about 89% found just once. A word on this clone: No antigen is known for it.

The chain links TRBV19 to TRBJ2-5, with TRBD1 matching over 7 bases. This sequence was found in an adult with an advanced solid tumor such as melanoma, head and neck, liver or kidney cancer. The sample consisted of CD4+ or CD8+ T cells sorted from blood, taken in a trial of the OX40 agonist ivuxolimab. CDR3 protein: CASSIILGGWKTQYF. CDR3 nucleotide sequence: TGTGCCAGTAGTATAATTTTAGGGGGCTGGAAGACCCAGTACTTC. The variable domain in full, completed from reference TRBV19 and TRBJ2-5, reads DGGITQSPKYLFRKEGQNVTLSCEQNLNHDAMYWYRQDPGQGLRLIYYSQIVNDFQKGDIAEGYSVSREKKESFPLTVTSAQKNPTAFYLCASSIILGGWKTQYFGPGTRLLVL.